This T cell receptor (beta chain) comes out of a study of blood T cell repertoires in COVID-19. Study-wide background: Italy, Spain and the United States were the sources of the convalescent and acute COVID-19 samples. T cells, B-cell-depleted T cells, or PBMCs provided the cDNA or gDNA that served as material.

In the authors' workflow: Researchers report that nucleated cell counts were estimated from reference gene primer amplification. Produced via immunoSEQ multiplex PCR; TCRdb's table is partial and in-frame only. Clone size and the V and J calls come from that table; the DNA yielded D and trimming. The sample yields about 240,000 clones, about four fifths seen once. The receptor's source is a man aged 45-60 years with acute or convalescent COVID-19. The sequencing sample was made of peripheral blood.

In DNA form, the CDR3 reads TGTGCTAGTGGTTCGGGCCCCAAGGGGCAGGTAGGTTTCAGGGAAGAAAAACTGTTTTTT. Amino acid sequence: CASGSGPKGQVGFREEKLFF. The gene calls are TRBV12-5 and TRBJ1-4; maybe TRBD1 (5 bases). V lost 4 bases and J lost 8, with 32 bases in between. Germline V CDR1 and CDR2: LGHNT, FRNRAP. The CDR3 extends over 20 amino acids.